One and the same sample provided the 26 T cell receptor beta chains below, sequenced in a study of graft-versus-host responses after intestinal transplantation. TCRdb's copy holds only in-frame clones and misses some; the assay was immunoSEQ multiplex PCR. The sample lists about 21,000 clones, 56% occurring once. The sequencing used alloreactive CD4+ T cells from a mixed lymphocyte reaction culture, collected before intestinal transplant. The subset is: CFSE-low proliferating T cells sorted from roughly 6-day pre-transplant mixed lymphocyte reaction (GvH or HvG direction). The receptors shown here come from a human patient who received an intestinal transplant.

This clone has only a few counts. The chain joins TRBV7-9 to TRBJ2-5; D may be TRBD2 (6 bases). Germline V gene sequence: CDR1 SEHNR, CDR2 FQNEAQ (reference sequence). V gave up 2 bases and J gave up 5 bases, with 12 bases separating them. This CDR3 comprises 14 residues. The CDR3 bases are TGTGCCAGCAGCTTATTTGGGGGGAGCGAGACCCAGTACTTC. This encodes CASSLFGGSETQYF.

The CDR3 spells CASSLVPANYGYTF. The CDR3 DNA follows: TGTGCCAGCAGCTTAGTTCCAGCTAACTATGGCTACACCTTC. This chain connects TRBV7-9 to TRBJ1-2; D remains ambiguous. The CDR3 sequence is 14 residues long. CDR1 is SEHNR, CDR2 FQNEAQ, per germline (reference sequence). V lost 1 base to trimming and J lost 0 bases, with 6 bases between them.

The chain has TRBV30 and TRBJ2-5; 11 bases are shared with TRBD2. The junction had 7 bases not matched to a gene; V was cut back by 5 bases and J by 2 bases. The CDR3 covers 15 residues. Germline CDR1 and CDR2: GTSNPN and SVGIG (reference sequence). The CDR3 region is CAWGEGLAVQETQYF. CDR3 nucleotides: TGTGCCTGGGGAGAGGGACTAGCGGTTCAAGAGACCCAGTACTTC.

J is TRBJ2-7 and V is TRBV5-6; D is undetermined. Trimming pared 2 bases from V and 2 bases from J, leaving 11 bases between. Germline loops: CDR1 SGHDT, CDR2 YYEEEE. The CDR3 length is 14 residues. The CDR3 nucleotides are TGTGCCAGCAGCTTCCGCGGAGTAACCTACGAGCAGTACTTC. This sequence encodes CASSFRGVTYEQYF.

The rearrangement uses TRBV7-2 and TRBJ2-5, with TRBD2 matching 10 bases. This CDR3 comprises 13 residues. Germline trimming cut 2 bases from V and 9 bases from J; bases unmatched to any gene: 3. Germline loops: CDR1 SGHTA, CDR2 FQGNSA. CDR3 bases: TGTGCCAGCAGCTTACAGCGGGGGGGCTCCCAGTACTTC. Amino acid sequence: CASSLQRGGSQYF. The whole variable domain, remainder taken from reference TRBV7-2 and TRBJ2-5, is GAGVSQSPSNKVTEKGKDVELRCDPISGHTALYWYRQSLGQGLEFLIYFQGNSAPDKSGLPSDRFSAERTGGSVSTLTIQRTQQEDSAVYLCASSLQRGGSQYFGPGTRLLVL.

J is TRBJ2-7 and V is TRBV4-1; the match to TRBD1 covers 10 bases. The CDR3 is 14 amino acids. J gave up 4 bases and V 3 bases, and 3 bases lay outside the gene matches. The V gene's germline CDR1 is MGHRA and CDR2 YSYEKL. Written as DNA, the CDR3 is TGCGCCAGCAGCCAGACGGGACAGGGGTACGAGCAGTACTTC. Its translation is CASSQTGQGYEQYF.

The chain has TRBV6-5 and TRBJ2-2; D uncertain. The germline gives CDR1 MNHEY, CDR2 SVGAGI. Trimming pared 6 bases from V and 7 bases from J, leaving 12 bases between. The CDR3 has 13 residues. CDR3 nucleotides: TGTGCCAGCAGCGCCCTAGGAATCGGGGAGCTGTTTTTT. It is translated as CASSALGIGELFF.

CDR3 sequence (DNA): TGTGCCAGCAGTCTGGACAGGGGGCGACTGAGGGAGCAGTACTTC. Its translation is CASSLDRGRLREQYF. The chain links TRBV27 to TRBJ2-7; 11 nucleotides line up with TRBD1. Per the germline V gene, CDR1 is MNHEY and CDR2 is SMNVEV (reference sequence). There are 15 residues in the CDR3. J lost 7 bases, V lost 5 bases, and 10 bases had no gene match.

CDR3 region: CASSLALVYNEQFF. The CDR3 bases are TGTGCCAGCAGCTTAGCGCTAGTCTACAATGAGCAGTTCTTC. The rearrangement joins TRBV7-2 to TRBJ2-1, with D uncertain. This CDR3 has 14 amino acids. Germline CDR1 is SGHTA and CDR2 is FQGNSA. Trimming removed 0 bases at V and 3 bases at J, with 6 bases between.

The chain employs TRBV6-1 and TRBJ1-1, with D perhaps matching TRBD1 (6 bases). Germline CDR1 MNHNS, CDR2 SASEGT. Trimming shortened V by 1 base and J by 8 bases, and 11 bases separated the two germline ends. This CDR3 has 13 amino acids. In DNA form, the CDR3 reads TGTGCCAGCAGTGAAGGGCGGCAGGGGGAAGCTTTCTTT. This encodes CASSEGRQGEAFF.

The chain employs TRBV7-8 and TRBJ1-2, with unresolved D. The CDR3 is made up of 16 amino acids. Trimming took 0 bases from V and 0 from J, leaving 11 bases between them. Germline CDR1 is SGHVS and CDR2 is FQNEAQ. This chain's CDR3 is CASSLAIGVTNYGYTF. The CDR3 DNA reads TGTGCCAGCAGCTTAGCGATCGGGGTAACTAACTATGGCTACACCTTC.

The gene calls are TRBV30 and TRBJ2-3, with TRBD2 identical over 9 bases. Germline V gene data show CDR1 as GTSNPN and CDR2 as SVGIG (reference sequence). The CDR3 is made up of 14 amino acids. With V trimmed by 3 bases and J by 2 bases, 3 bases remained unmatched. The chain's CDR3 is CAWRIAGATDTQYF. The DNA of the CDR3 is TGTGCCTGGAGGATAGCGGGGGCCACAGATACGCAGTATTTT.

The V call is TRBV7-9, the J call TRBJ2-5, with D unresolved. The V and J ends lost 5 bases and 4 bases respectively, with 11 bases between them. The CDR3 has 13 amino acids. Germline lookup yields CDR1 SEHNR and CDR2 FQNEAQ (reference sequence). CDR3 sequence reads: CASSPTSGETQYF. DNA of the CDR3: TGTGCCAGCAGCCCCACGAGTGGAGAGACCCAGTACTTC.

The V gene is TRBV6-1, the J gene TRBJ2-1, with TRBD2 matching over 9 bases. J was trimmed by 4 bases and V by 6 bases; bases with no gene match: 7. Germline V lookup: CDR1 MNHNS, CDR2 SASEGT. This CDR3 has 15 amino acids. CDR3 bases: TGTGCCAGCAGCATAGCGGGAGCCTTTTACAATGAGCAGTTCTTC. Protein product: CASSIAGAFYNEQFF.

This clone was seen only a few times. V usage is TRBV6-5 and J usage is TRBJ2-7; D perhaps matches TRBD1 (6 bases). Germline CDR1 is MNHEY and CDR2 is SVGAGI. This CDR3 has 14 residues. V lost 2 bases to trimming and J lost 2 bases, with 10 bases between them. CDR3 amino acids: CASSYGGQTYEQYF. The CDR3 bases are TGTGCCAGCAGTTACGGCGGACAGACCTACGAGCAGTACTTC.

This sequence joins TRBV18 and TRBJ1-1; D ambiguous. Trimming took 4 bases from V and 3 from J, leaving 12 bases between them. The CDR3 is made up of 14 amino acids. CDR1 is KGHSH and CDR2 is LQKENI in the germline V gene. The CDR3 loop reads CASSLNSGDTEAFF. CDR3 sequence (DNA): TGTGCCAGCTCACTGAATAGTGGTGACACTGAAGCTTTCTTT.

The rearrangement uses TRBV5-1 and TRBJ1-2; D remains ambiguous. The CDR3 consists of 13 residues. The germline V and J ends were trimmed by 2 bases and 4 bases, with 9 bases remaining between them. Germline lookup yields CDR1 SGHRS and CDR2 YFSETQ. The CDR3 DNA sequence: TGCGCCAGCAGCTTCATAGGAGGCTATGGCTACACCTTC. Translated, it gives CASSFIGGYGYTF. The variable domain in full, with the rest retrieved from reference TRBV5-1 and TRBJ1-2, is KAGVTQTPRYLIKTRGQQVTLSCSPISGHRSVSWYQQTPGQGLQFLFEYFSETQRNKGNFPGRFSGRQFSNSRSEMNVSTLELGDSALYLCASSFIGGYGYTFGSGTRLTVV.

The table lists this clone with a count of one. The CDR3 DNA reads TGTGCCTGGGACACAGGGGGTGGGTTCGTCGAGCAGTTCTTC. It specifies CAWDTGGGFVEQFF. The rearrangement uses TRBV30 and TRBJ2-1; 8 bases are a match to TRBD1. V lost 5 bases to trimming and J lost 10 bases; unmatched junction nucleotides: 13. CDR1 and CDR2 (germline): GTSNPN, SVGIG (reference sequence). CDR3 length equals 14 residues. Complete variable domain (other parts from reference TRBV30 and TRBJ2-1): SQTIHQWPATLVQPVGSPLSLECTVEGTSNPNLYWYRQAAGRGLQLLFYSVGIGQISSEVPQNLSASRPQDRQFILSSKKLLLSDSGFYLCAWDTGGGFVEQFFGPGTRLTVL.

V usage is TRBV29-1 and J usage is TRBJ2-5; weak D call: TRBD2 (6 bases). V gave up 5 bases and J gave up 5 bases, with 15 bases separating them. The CDR3 consists of 13 residues. The germline V gene has CDR1 SQVTM and CDR2 ANQGSEA. CDR3 sequence (DNA): TGCAGCGTTTCGGACGGGGGTGGGGAGACCCAGTACTTC. It codes for CSVSDGGGETQYF.

The chain carries TRBV2 and TRBJ1-6; D may be TRBD1 (5 bases). The CDR3 sequence is 12 residues long. The V gene's germline CDR1 is SNHLY and CDR2 FYNNEI. V lost 7 bases and J 10 bases, leaving 11 bases between the germline ends. CDR3 coding DNA: TGTGCCAGCACCCAGGGAAGCTCACCCCTCCACTTT. Translated, it gives CASTQGSSPLHF.

The sample holds a few counts of this clone. The rearrangement links TRBV10-3 to TRBJ2-6, with a weak D call TRBD1 (6 bases). Trimming removed 6 bases at V and 0 bases at J, with 15 bases between. CDR1 ENHRY and CDR2 SYGVKD come from the germline V gene. The length of the CDR3 is 17 residues. The CDR3 spells CAISGQHLSSGANVLTF. DNA for the CDR3: TGTGCCATCAGCGGACAGCACTTATCCTCTGGGGCCAACGTCCTGACTTTC.

This chain connects TRBV19 to TRBJ1-2, with 8 nucleotides matching TRBD1. Germline V gene lookup returns CDR1 LNHDA and CDR2 SQIVND (reference sequence). V dropped 4 bases and J dropped 6; count of bases not matched to a gene: 10. The CDR3 runs to 15 residues. This CDR3 reads CASSRGQVALDGYTF. The CDR3 coding sequence is TGTGCCAGTAGTAGGGGACAGGTCGCCCTGGATGGCTACACCTTC. Drawing the rest from reference TRBV19 and TRBJ1-2, the complete variable domain is DGGITQSPKYLFRKEGQNVTLSCEQNLNHDAMYWYRQDPGQGLRLIYYSQIVNDFQKGDIAEGYSVSREKKESFPLTVTSAQKNPTAFYLCASSRGQVALDGYTFGSGTRLTVV.

The chain carries TRBV4-1 and TRBJ2-3, with 14 nucleotides matching TRBD2. Germline trimming cut 4 bases from V and 1 base from J; bases unmatched to any gene: 10. This CDR3 comprises 19 residues. Germline lookup yields CDR1 MGHRA and CDR2 YSYEKL. CDR3 loop: CASSRSSGTSGSGTDTQYF. The CDR3 region has the DNA TGCGCCAGCAGCCGATCATCCGGGACTAGCGGGAGCGGCACAGATACGCAGTATTTT.

The chain couples TRBV2 to TRBJ2-4, with D possibly being TRBD1 (6 bases). With 6 bases removed from V and 3 bases from J, the gap between germline ends came to 15 bases. The CDR3 contains 15 residues. Germline loops: CDR1 SNHLY, CDR2 FYNNEI. The CDR3 DNA is TGTGCCAGCAGGAAACAGGGTTTAGGCAAAAACATTCAGTACTTC. Its translation is CASRKQGLGKNIQYF.

The chain is built from TRBV29-1 and TRBJ1-1; a weak D match, TRBD1 (5 bases). Between the trimmed V and J ends, which lost 7 bases and 0 bases, there was a span of 15 bases. Germline V gene lookup returns CDR1 SQVTM and CDR2 ANQGSEA. This CDR3 is built from 14 residues. CDR3 DNA sequence: TGCAGCGCTGCCCCCAGGGCGGTGAACACTGAAGCTTTCTTT. This gives the protein CSAAPRAVNTEAFF.

This clone turned up a few times. The genes are TRBV5-1 and TRBJ2-7; D uncertain. Trimming removed 0 bases from V and 0 bases from J, with 4 bases in between. There are 13 residues in the CDR3. Germline-derived CDR1 and CDR2 are SGHRS and YFSETQ. CDR3 sequence: CASSLASSYEQYF. The CDR3 region has the DNA TGCGCCAGCAGCTTGGCCAGCTCCTACGAGCAGTACTTC.